A selection of T cell receptor beta chains follows, all from one sample in a study of control samples from healthy donors and cancer patients. Libraries were prepared by immunoSEQ multiplex PCR; TCRdb keeps only in-frame clonotypes and omits some of them. The sample holds tens of thousands of clones, about 83% seen once. The sequencing sample was made of PBMCs. These receptors were obtained from a woman in her forties with lung cancer. CDR3s include the opening cysteine and the closing phenylalanine or tryptophan. Fields, in order: clone size, V gene, D gene, J gene, CDR3 DNA, CDR3 protein. D genes are given only for firm matches. Size is stated for part of the rows, as once, few or many counts, or as a class when the clone is expanded.

.	TRBV9	.	TRBJ1-5	TGTGCCAGCAGCGTAGGGGGTAGCAATCAGCCCCAGCATTTT	CASSVGGSNQPQHF
.	TRBV19	TRBD2	TRBJ2-1	TGTGCCAGTAGGGGGCGGGGGGCCAACAATGAGCAGTTCTTC	CASRGRGANNEQFF
.	TRBV3-1/TRBV3-2	TRBD1	TRBJ2-1	TGTGCCAGCAGCCAAGATCTGACAGGGAGCAATGAGCAGTTCTTC	CASSQDLTGSNEQFF
.	TRBV6-6	.	TRBJ1-6	TGTGCCAGCAGTTACTCGGGGAAACCCCTCCACTTT	CASSYSGKPLHF
.	TRBV19	.	TRBJ1-2	TGTGCCAGCCGACAGCGGGACTATGGCTACACCTTC	CASRQRDYGYTF
.	TRBV6-5	.	TRBJ2-7	TGTGCCAGCAGTTACTCCGGGGTCTACGAGCAGTACTTC	CASSYSGVYEQYF
.	TRBV5-1	.	TRBJ2-7	TGCGCCAGCAGCTTGGAAGGGTACTCCTACGAGCAGTACTTC	CASSLEGYSYEQYF
.	TRBV13	TRBD1	TRBJ1-1	TGTGCCAGCAGCTTAGAGACAGGGTATACTGAAGCTTTCTTT	CASSLETGYTEAFF
.	TRBV10-2	.	TRBJ2-7	TGCGCCAGCAGTAAGTCCGGGGGCTACGAGCAGTACTTC	CASSKSGGYEQYF
.	TRBV6-4	TRBD2	TRBJ2-7	TGTGCCAGCAGTCCCAGCGGGGGTTCTTCCTACGAGCAGTACTTC	CASSPSGGSSYEQYF
.	TRBV5-1	.	TRBJ2-1	TGCGCCAGCAGCTTGGCCAGGGAATTCGGTGAGCAGTTCTTC	CASSLAREFGEQFF
.	TRBV7-9	.	TRBJ1-4	TGTGCCAGCAGCCCAAAACAGGGTATGGTGGCTAATGAAAAACTGTTTTTT	CASSPKQGMVANEKLFF
.	TRBV30	TRBD2	TRBJ2-1	TGTGCCTGGAGCCATCAGGCTAGCGGGGGGAATGAGCAGTTCTTC	CAWSHQASGGNEQFF
.	TRBV6-5	TRBD1	TRBJ1-5	TGTGCCAGCAGTAATACAGGGGTTCATCAGCCCCAGCATTTT	CASSNTGVHQPQHF
.	TRBV6-6	TRBD1	TRBJ2-3	TGTGCCAGCAGCCGCCGGGACAGGGGGCAAGATACGCAGTATTTT	CASSRRDRGQDTQYF
.	TRBV6-2/TRBV6-3	.	TRBJ1-2	TGTGCCAGCAGTGACCCGGAGGGGGGGTACGGCTACACCTTC	CASSDPEGGYGYTF
.	TRBV25-1	.	TRBJ1-2	TGTGCCAGCGGACAAGACAGTCCCAAAGGCTACACCTTC	CASGQDSPKGYTF
.	TRBV28	.	TRBJ1-4	TGTGCCAGCAGTTTATCGGGGAGAAGGACTAATGAAAAACTGTTTTTT	CASSLSGRRTNEKLFF
once	TRBV2	.	TRBJ1-5	TGTGCCAGCAACTCGGTCAGGGGAAATCAGCCCCAGCATTTT	CASNSVRGNQPQHF
.	TRBV6-5	TRBD2	TRBJ2-3	TGTGCCAGCACCCCGAGGGGCGGGGGGGGAGATACGCAGTATTTT	CASTPRGGGGDTQYF
.	TRBV4-1	.	TRBJ2-1	TGCGCCAGCAGCCAAGAGCGGGTAGGGGGAGAGCAGTTCTTC	CASSQERVGGEQFF
.	TRBV11-3	.	TRBJ1-6	TGTGCCAGCAGCTTGGGGGGCCCGCCGAGCTCCTATAATTCACCCCTCCACTTT	CASSLGGPPSSYNSPLHF
.	TRBV27	.	TRBJ2-7	TGTGCCAGCAGTCCACCGGACTTATTGGCCGAGCAGTACTTC	CASSPPDLLAEQYF
.	TRBV6-6	.	TRBJ1-2	TGTGCCAGCAGTTACTCAGGGTCGGGTGGCTACACCTTC	CASSYSGSGGYTF
.	TRBV29-1	TRBD1	TRBJ2-3	TGCAGCGTTGAAGAACAGGGGGCCGATACGCAGTATTTT	CSVEEQGADTQYF
.	TRBV6-1	TRBD1	TRBJ1-1	TGTGCCAGCAGTGAAAGCAGGGGGCAAGTCGGGACTGAAGCTTTCTTT	CASSESRGQVGTEAFF
.	TRBV5-6	.	TRBJ2-5	TGTGCCAGCAGCTTGAGCGTTGGGGGGGCCAGGGATGAGACCCAGTACTTC	CASSLSVGGARDETQYF
.	TRBV6-5	.	TRBJ1-6	TGTGCCAGCAGTTCACGGGGATCCTATAATTCACCCCTCCACTTT	CASSSRGSYNSPLHF
.	TRBV27	TRBD1	TRBJ2-7	TGTGCCAGCAGTCCCGCGGGCAGGGGGCGTGAGCAGTACTTC	CASSPAGRGREQYF
.	TRBV15	.	TRBJ1-1	TGTGCCACCAGCAGATCGACCCTGATAGGTGATACTGAAGCTTTCTTT	CATSRSTLIGDTEAFF
.	TRBV30	.	TRBJ1-1	TGTGCCTGGAGTGGGGCAGGGGTTATCACTGAAGCTTTCTTT	CAWSGAGVITEAFF
.	TRBV6-4	TRBD2	TRBJ2-1	TGTGCCAGCAGTGAGATAGGCGGGGGGGCCATGAATAATGAGCAGTTCTTC	CASSEIGGGAMNNEQFF
once	TRBV7-9	.	TRBJ1-6	TGTGCCAGCGCGCCGGTTCAGCGAGCGGGAAGGGCACCCCTCCACTTT	CASAPVQRAGRAPLHF
.	TRBV7-9	.	TRBJ2-6	TGTGCCAGCAGCCGTCACACAAGTCGGGCCAACGTCCTGACTTTC	CASSRHTSRANVLTF
.	TRBV6-4	.	TRBJ1-6	TGTGCCAGCAGAGAAGTAGGGGATAATTCACCCCTCCACTTT	CASREVGDNSPLHF
.	TRBV6-2/TRBV6-3	.	TRBJ1-1	TGTGCCAGCAGTTCCGTCCGGACGAGGGGCACTGAAGCTTTCTTT	CASSSVRTRGTEAFF
.	TRBV11-2	.	TRBJ1-1	TGTGCCAGCAGCTCTAGGGGGGGCGCTGAAGCTTTCTTT	CASSSRGGAEAFF
.	TRBV11-3	.	TRBJ1-1	TGTGCCAGCAGCTTCTCAGGGACTGAAGCTTTCTTT	CASSFSGTEAFF
.	TRBV18	.	TRBJ1-2	TGTGCCAGCTCACTAAACCCGGATTTGCTCCGATATGGCTACACCTTC	CASSLNPDLLRYGYTF
once	TRBV28	TRBD1	TRBJ1-1	TGTGCCAGCAGCCGACAGGGCTGGGGGAACACTGAAGCTTTCTTT	CASSRQGWGNTEAFF
.	TRBV9	TRBD1	TRBJ2-2	TGTGCCAGCAGCGTTAAGGGGGCGAGCACCGGGGAGCTGTTTTTT	CASSVKGASTGELFF
.	TRBV19	.	TRBJ2-7	TGTGCCAGTAGTATCGCGGGGGACAGGATATACGAGCAGTACTTC	CASSIAGDRIYEQYF
.	TRBV7-8	.	TRBJ2-3	TGTGCCAGCAGCTTAGGGGGAACCCAAGATACGCAGTATTTT	CASSLGGTQDTQYF
.	TRBV7-3	.	TRBJ2-3	TGTGCCAGCAGCTTAGGCAGGTACCTCACAGATACGCAGTATTTT	CASSLGRYLTDTQYF
.	TRBV28	TRBD1	TRBJ1-2	TGTGCCAGCAGTCCTTGGACAGGGAAGGAAAATGGCTACACCTTC	CASSPWTGKENGYTF
.	TRBV2	TRBD1	TRBJ1-3	TGTGCCTCCAGAGTGGGACAGGGGAGCTCTGGAAACACCATATATTTT	CASRVGQGSSGNTIYF
few	TRBV19	.	TRBJ2-6	TGTGCCAGTCCGGGGGCGGCCAACGTCCTGACTTTC	CASPGAANVLTF
.	TRBV11-2	.	TRBJ1-1	TGTGCCAGCAGCGAAACAGTGAACACTGAAGCTTTCTTT	CASSETVNTEAFF
.	TRBV6-2/TRBV6-3	TRBD1	TRBJ1-5	TGTGCCAGCAGCCGTCACAGGGGGCAATCCCTTTCGAGGAGCAATCAGCCCCAGCATTTT	CASSRHRGQSLSRSNQPQHF
once	TRBV4-3	.	TRBJ2-7	TGCGCCAGCAGCCAAGACTGGGGAGGAGAGCGCGAGCAGTACTTC	CASSQDWGGEREQYF
.	TRBV7-9	TRBD2	TRBJ2-7	TGTGCCAGCAGCTTGGAGACTAGCGGGCGAGGAGAGCAGTACTTC	CASSLETSGRGEQYF
.	TRBV2	.	TRBJ1-6	TGTGCCAGCAGTGAAAGTGGACTCAGGAATTCACCCCTCCACTTT	CASSESGLRNSPLHF
.	TRBV3-1/TRBV3-2	TRBD1	TRBJ2-6	TGTGCCAGCAGCCAAATACAGGGGTACTCTGGGGCCAACGTCCTGACTTTC	CASSQIQGYSGANVLTF
.	TRBV3-1/TRBV3-2	.	TRBJ2-5	TGTGCCAGCAGCTTTCGGATTAAAGAGACCCAGTACTTC	CASSFRIKETQYF
.	TRBV5-1	.	TRBJ2-7	TGCGCCAGCAGTGACGGACCCTCCTCCTACGAGCAGTACTTC	CASSDGPSSYEQYF